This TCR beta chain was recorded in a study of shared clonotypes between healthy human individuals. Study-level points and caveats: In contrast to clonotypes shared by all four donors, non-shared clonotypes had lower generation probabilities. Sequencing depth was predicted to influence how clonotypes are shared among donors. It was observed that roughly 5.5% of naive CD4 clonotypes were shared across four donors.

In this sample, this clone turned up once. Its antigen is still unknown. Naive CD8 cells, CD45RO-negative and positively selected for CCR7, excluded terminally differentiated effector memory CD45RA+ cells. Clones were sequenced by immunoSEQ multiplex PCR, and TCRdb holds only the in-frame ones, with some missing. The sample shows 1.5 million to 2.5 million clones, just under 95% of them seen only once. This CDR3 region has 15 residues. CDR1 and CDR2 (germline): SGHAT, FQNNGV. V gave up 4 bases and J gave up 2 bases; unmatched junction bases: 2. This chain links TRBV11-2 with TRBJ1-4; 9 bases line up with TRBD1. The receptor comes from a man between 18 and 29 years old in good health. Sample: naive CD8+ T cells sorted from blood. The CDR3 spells CASSSTGGTNEKLFF. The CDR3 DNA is TGTGCCAGCAGCTCAACAGGGGGCACTAATGAAAAACTGTTTTTT.